Shown below are 21 T cell receptor beta chains from a single sample sequenced in a study of T-cell reconstitution after alpha-beta-depleted transplantation in children. A TCRbeta library incorporating unique molecular identifiers was prepared. MiXCR was run by TCRdb on the PCR reads, yielding one entry per CDR3 protein. The data show 90,000 to 100,000 distinct CDR3 sequences, under 25% seen once. This specimen consisted of PBMCs, obtained before TCRalphabeta/CD19-depleted stem cell transplant. The source is a boy between 2 and 15 years old with acute lymphoblastic leukemia, due to receive a stem cell transplant.

The chain combines TRBV20-1 with TRBJ2-1; 8 nucleotides align to TRBD2. The CDR3 length is 14 residues. From germline, CDR1 is DFQATT and CDR2 SNEGSKA (reference sequence). Trimming cost V 0 bases and J 10 bases; bases outside gene matches: 8. This CDR3 reads CSARDTEREREQFF. In DNA, the CDR3 is TGCAGTGCTAGAGATACTGAGCGGGAGAGGGAGCAGTTCTTC.

The gene calls are TRBV4-3 and TRBJ2-2; D uncertain. This CDR3 is built from 17 residues. V was cut by 3 bases and J by 6 bases, with 20 bases left in between. Germline values: CDR1 LGHNA, CDR2 YSLEER. CDR3 coding DNA: TGCGCCAGCAGCCACCGACGACCTACCCGAGTCGCCGGGGAGCTGTTTTTT. Encoded protein: CASSHRRPTRVAGELFF.

This clonotype has more than one count but fewer than ten. The chain combines TRBV6-5 with TRBJ2-1, with 12 bases identical to TRBD2. Germline values: CDR1 MNHEY, CDR2 SVGAGI. The CDR3 totals 16 residues. V lost 0 bases, J lost 9 bases, and 6 bases stayed unmatched. DNA for the CDR3: TGTGCCAGCAGTTACTCAAGACTAGCGGGAGAGGTTGAGCAGTTCTTC. Translating it yields CASSYSRLAGEVEQFF.

This chain joins TRBV2 and TRBJ2-3; 7 nucleotides line up with TRBD1. The length of the CDR3 is 16 residues. Trimming at V came to 0 bases and at J to 1 base, leaving 4 bases not matched to a gene. The germline V gene has CDR1 SNHLY and CDR2 FYNNEI. The CDR3 nucleotides are TGTGCCAGCAGTGAAGCCACAGGGGCTGGCACAGATACGCAGTATTTT. Translated: CASSEATGAGTDTQYF. Based on the CDR3 plus reference TRBV2 and TRBJ2-3, the full variable domain is EPEVTQTPSHQVTQMGQEVILRCVPISNHLYFYWYRQILGQKVEFLVSFYNNEISEKSEIFDDQFSVERPDGSNFTLKIRSTKLEDSAMYFCASSEATGAGTDTQYFGPGTRLTVL.

The J gene is TRBJ2-1, the V gene TRBV15; D gene unclear. The length of the CDR3 is 15 residues. Looked up from germline, CDR1 is LNHNV and CDR2 is YYDKDF (reference sequence). With 3 bases removed from V and 2 bases from J, the gap between germline ends came to 11 bases. Written as DNA, the CDR3 is TGTGCCACCAGCAGGGATTTATCACCCTACAATGAGCAGTTCTTC. This sequence encodes CATSRDLSPYNEQFF.

The chain is built from TRBV20-1 and TRBJ2-7; 7 bases fit TRBD2. The CDR3 spans 15 residues. The V segment lost 1 base and the J segment 0 bases; nucleotides outside the gene matches: 6. The germline V gene encodes CDR1 DFQATT and CDR2 SNEGSKA (reference sequence). CDR3 in amino acids: CSARALAVSSYEQYF. The CDR3 region has the DNA TGCAGTGCTAGAGCCCTAGCGGTTAGCTCCTACGAGCAGTACTTC.

This sequence joins TRBV13 and TRBJ2-5; no clear D gene. V lost 4 bases, J lost 3 bases, and 15 bases lay in between. The CDR3 has 15 residues. Germline CDR1 is PRHDT and CDR2 is FYEKMQ (reference sequence). In nucleotides, the CDR3 is TGTGCCAGCAGCTCTCTAGGATTTGACGAAGAGACCCAGTACTTC. Protein product: CASSSLGFDEETQYF.

By share of the sample, this clonotype is medium-sized. V is TRBV20-1 and J is TRBJ2-3; 9 bases are a match to TRBD2. Germline V gives CDR1 DFQATT, CDR2 SNEGSKA (reference sequence). The CDR3 totals 18 residues. V was clipped by 3 bases and J by 0 bases; unmatched bases: 13. CDR3 DNA: TGCAGTGCTAGTCGACTAGCGGAAGTGGGGACTAGCACAGATACGCAGTATTTT. It specifies CSASRLAEVGTSTDTQYF.

The V call is TRBV19, the J call TRBJ2-2, with TRBD1 matching over 7 bases. This CDR3 contains 15 residues. CDR1 and CDR2 (germline): LNHDA, SQIVND (reference sequence). J gave up 5 bases and V 4 bases, and 7 bases lay outside the gene matches. CDR3 in amino acids: CASSNFLGQTGELFF. In DNA form, the CDR3 reads TGTGCCAGTAGTAATTTTCTGGGACAGACCGGGGAGCTGTTTTTT.

The rearrangement uses TRBV28 and TRBJ2-5; maybe TRBD2 (7 bases). The V gene lost 6 bases and the J gene lost 7 bases, with 21 bases spanning the gap. The CDR3 extends over 15 amino acids. Germline V gives CDR1 MDHEN, CDR2 SYDVKM. CDR3 sequence: CASRLRGGNGRTQYF. As DNA, the CDR3 is TGTGCCAGCAGGCTGAGGGGGGGGAATGGGCGGACCCAGTACTTC.

This clonotype showed up many times. V and J are TRBV20-1 and TRBJ2-1; TRBD2 aligns across 8 bases. Per the germline V gene, CDR1 is DFQATT and CDR2 is SNEGSKA (reference sequence). The ends lost 0 bases at V and 7 bases at J; junction bases unmatched: 14. The CDR3 length is 17 residues. CDR3 DNA: TGCAGTGCTAGAGACGCCCGTCGGGGGGGAGTTGCGAATGAGCAGTTCTTC. Translating it yields CSARDARRGGVANEQFF.

The chain recombines TRBV15 with TRBJ2-6; no clear D. Trimming took off 0 bases at V and 0 bases at J, with 12 bases between the two ends. Germline CDR1 LNHNV, CDR2 YYDKDF (reference sequence). CDR3 length: 18 amino acids. CDR3 in amino acids: CATSRDQVLPSGANVLTF. For the CDR3, the DNA is TGTGCCACCAGCAGAGATCAGGTACTCCCCTCTGGGGCCAACGTCCTGACTTTC.

V gene TRBV12-3 or TRBV12-4 combines with J gene TRBJ1-2, with D unresolved. This CDR3 is 13 amino acids long. V lost 6 bases, J lost 2 bases, and 10 bases lay in between. The CDR3 sequence: CASSREGNYGYTF. CDR3 nucleotides: TGTGCCAGCAGCCGCGAAGGGAACTATGGCTACACCTTC.

The chain carries TRBV3-1 and TRBJ2-4; 7 positions match TRBD2. V lost 4 bases, J lost 6 bases, and 0 bases stayed unmatched. This CDR3 has 12 residues. The germline V gene encodes CDR1 LGHDT and CDR2 YNNKEL (reference sequence). CDR3: CASSPSGNIQYF. The DNA for the CDR3 is TGTGCCAGCAGCCCTAGCGGAAACATTCAGTACTTC.

The chain has TRBV6-1 and TRBJ2-1; 12 positions agree with TRBD2. The V and J ends lost 6 bases and 16 bases, in that order; junction bases with no gene match: 19. The CDR3 consists of 16 residues. Germline CDR1 and CDR2: MNHNS and SASEGT. CDR3 sequence: CASSQGLAGFQVHSFF. The CDR3 DNA is TGTGCCAGCAGCCAAGGACTAGCGGGGTTCCAAGTCCACAGTTTCTTC.

In this sample, this clonotype turned up a few times. At one boundary the junction diverges from the germline segment, which might be a read error. The J gene is TRBJ2-1, the V gene TRBV11-2; 8 bases agree with TRBD1. This CDR3 spans 11 amino acids. Germline CDR1 reads SGHAT; CDR2 reads FQNNGV. The CDR3 nucleotides read TGTGCCAGCAGCCCGGACAGGGTAGGCGTCTTC. It codes for CASSPDRVGVF.

This clonotype has only a few counts. The chain links TRBV7-2 to TRBJ1-2, with D possibly TRBD1 on 5 matching bases. Trimming stripped 5 bases from V and 3 bases from J, with 16 bases between. Germline V gene data show CDR1 as SGHTA and CDR2 as FQGNSA. The CDR3 has 15 amino acids. The CDR3 loop is CASSRERGLYYGYTF. The CDR3 DNA reads TGTGCCAGCAGCCGGGAGAGGGGCCTATACTATGGCTACACCTTC.

The V gene is TRBV5-5, the J gene TRBJ2-7; 10 positions agree with TRBD1. V shed 4 bases and J 1 base; nucleotides not matched to a gene: 11. The CDR3 consists of 17 residues. CDR1 is SGHKS and CDR2 is YYEKEE in the germline V gene (reference sequence). The CDR3 loop reads CASSQLPGQGSSYEQYF. The CDR3 DNA follows: TGTGCCAGCAGCCAACTCCCGGGACAGGGGTCTTCCTACGAGCAGTACTTC. The full variable domain, its missing parts supplied by reference TRBV5-5 and TRBJ2-7, is DAGVTQSPTHLIKTRGQQVTLRCSPISGHKSVSWYQQVLGQGPQFIFQYYEKEERGRGNFPDRFSARQFPNYSSELNVNALLLGDSALYLCASSQLPGQGSSYEQYFGPGTRLTVT.

The gene calls are TRBV12-3 or TRBV12-4 and TRBJ2-7, with TRBD1 as a possible D gene (6 bases). This CDR3 has 14 amino acids. V was trimmed by 5 bases and J by 2 bases, leaving 13 bases between them. Here the CDR3 DNA reads TGTGCCAGCAGTAACCGACAGGCCCCCTACGAGCAGTACTTC. Its protein is CASSNRQAPYEQYF.

The V call is TRBV4-1, the J call TRBJ1-5; 8 positions agree with TRBD1. Germline loops: CDR1 MGHRA, CDR2 YSYEKL. There are 15 residues in the CDR3. Trimming cost V 3 bases and J 5 bases; bases outside gene matches: 6. The CDR3 is CASSHKMTGDQPQHF. Written as DNA, the CDR3 is TGCGCCAGCAGCCATAAAATGACAGGGGATCAGCCCCAGCATTTT.

This clonotype was seen ten or more times. V is TRBV10-1 and J is TRBJ2-7; 8 bases align to TRBD2. CDR3 length: 14 amino acids. J lost 6 bases, V lost 4 bases, and 8 bases had no gene match. The germline V gene has CDR1 WNHNN and CDR2 SYGVQD (reference sequence). CDR3 in amino acids: CASSALAEEGEQYF. In DNA form, the CDR3 reads TGCGCCAGCAGTGCACTAGCGGAGGAGGGCGAGCAGTACTTC.